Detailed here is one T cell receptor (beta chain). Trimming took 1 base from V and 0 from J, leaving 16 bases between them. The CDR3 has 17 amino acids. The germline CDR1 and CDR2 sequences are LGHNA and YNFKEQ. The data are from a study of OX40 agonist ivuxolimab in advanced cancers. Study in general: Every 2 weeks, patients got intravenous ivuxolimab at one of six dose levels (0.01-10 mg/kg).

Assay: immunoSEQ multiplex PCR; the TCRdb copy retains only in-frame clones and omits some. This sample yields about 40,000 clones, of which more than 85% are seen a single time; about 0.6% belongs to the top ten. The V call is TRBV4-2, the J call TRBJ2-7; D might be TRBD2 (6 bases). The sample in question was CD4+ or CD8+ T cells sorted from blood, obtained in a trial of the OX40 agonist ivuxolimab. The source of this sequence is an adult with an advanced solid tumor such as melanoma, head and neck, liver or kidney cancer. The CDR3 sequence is CASSQGLSGGSSYEQYF. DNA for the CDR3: TGTGCCAGCAGCCAAGGGCTTAGTGGGGGGAGCTCCTACGAGCAGTACTTC.